The table lists the clone carrying this T cell receptor beta chain with many counts. Antigen specificity is unknown. TCRdb recomputed calls from the 5' RACE reads with MiXCR, one row per CDR3 protein. In the table there are 250,000 or so distinct CDR3 sequences, under 12% of which are singletons. This sample was taken from a study of CD8 T cells in ankylosing spondylitis. Findings of the study overall: Prior literature has documented some motif variants in synovial fluid and blood from reactive arthritis. Blood from ankylosing spondylitis patients appeared to carry a characteristic roughly 8-variant TCR beta motif.

This CDR3 comprises 14 residues. Germline V gene sequence: CDR1 MNHEY, CDR2 SVGEGT. Trimming stripped 2 bases from V and 1 base from J, with 6 bases between. This receptor was taken from a male donor with ankylosing spondylitis or in good health (not recorded which). J is TRBJ2-1 and V is TRBV6-2 or TRBV6-3, with a possible D match to TRBD2 (5 bases). The sample comprised blood, either unsorted or a sorted T cell fraction (not recorded which). CDR3 loop: CASSYRGSYNEQFF. The CDR3 DNA follows: TGTGCCAGCAGTTACCGGGGTTCCTACAATGAGCAGTTCTTC.